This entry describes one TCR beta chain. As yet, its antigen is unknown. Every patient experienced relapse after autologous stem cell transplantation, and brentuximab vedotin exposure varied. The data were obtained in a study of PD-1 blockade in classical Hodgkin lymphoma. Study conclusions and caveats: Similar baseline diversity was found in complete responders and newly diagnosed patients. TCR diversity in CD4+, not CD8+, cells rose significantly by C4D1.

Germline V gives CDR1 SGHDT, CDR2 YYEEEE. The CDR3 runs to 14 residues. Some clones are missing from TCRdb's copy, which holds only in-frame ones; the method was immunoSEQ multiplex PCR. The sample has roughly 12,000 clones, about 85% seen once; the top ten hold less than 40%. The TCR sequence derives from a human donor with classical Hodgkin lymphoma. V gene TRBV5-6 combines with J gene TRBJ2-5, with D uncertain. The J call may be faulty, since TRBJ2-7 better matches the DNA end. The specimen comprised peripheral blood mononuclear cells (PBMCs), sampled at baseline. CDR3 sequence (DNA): TGTGCCAGCAGCTTGGACTCTTCCTCCTACGAGCAGTACTTC. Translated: CASSLDSSSYEQYF.